Below, 23 T cell receptor beta chains from the same sample are listed, as sequenced in a study of regulatory T cells in long-lasting Graves disease. CDR3-region Arm-PCR and iRepertoire HTBI primers produced the TCR beta libraries. One entry per CDR3 protein results from TCRdb running MiXCR on the multiplex PCR reads. The sample has 600,000 to 650,000 distinct CDR3 sequences; around 17% are singletons. Sample time point: newly diagnosed GD, antithyroid drugs for less than 3 months. PBMC-derived RNA was used for the TCR library. The same data also contributed to another study, on T cells in Graves' hyperthyroidism and ophthalmopathy.

Specimen: peripheral blood mononuclear cells (PBMCs), collected at new diagnosis, from a patient treated with antithyroid drugs. The receptor source for this set is a woman in her thirties with Graves disease.

As for this clonotype: Given a much more abundant clone one base away, this may be a read error. The chain combines TRBV11-2 with TRBJ2-7, with D unclear. Deletions cut 2 bases from V and 7 bases from J, with 12 bases between. Germline CDR1 SGHAT, CDR2 FQNNGV. The CDR3 has 13 residues. The CDR3 nucleotides read TGTGCCAGCAGCTTAAGTAGTACCGATGAGCAGTACTTC. Translation gives CASSLSSTDEQYF.

This clonotype was observed a single time. The chain links TRBV5-1 to TRBJ1-6; D is unresolved. The CDR3 spans 13 residues. Germline V CDR1 and CDR2: SGHRS, YFSETQ. Trimming shortened V by 5 bases and J by 7 bases, and 10 bases separated the two germline ends. The DNA of the CDR3 is TGCGCCAGCAGGCGGGCAGAGAATTCACCCCTCCACTTT. This translates into CASRRAENSPLHF.

This clonotype was detected a few times. This CDR3 reads CASSPDRVPYGYTF. CDR3 DNA: TGTGCCAGCAGCCCGGACAGGGTGCCCTATGGCTACACCTTC. The gene calls are TRBV6-4 and TRBJ1-2; 8 bases agree with TRBD1. Germline loops: CDR1 MRHNA, CDR2 SNTAGT. This CDR3 is built from 14 residues. The J segment lost 4 bases and the V segment lost 6 bases, leaving 7 bases of the junction unmatched.

In this sample, this clonotype turned up a few times. The rearrangement joins TRBV30 to TRBJ2-5; no firm D call. The CDR3 is made up of 13 amino acids. CDR1 GTSNPN and CDR2 SVGIG come from the germline V gene (reference sequence). V dropped 0 bases and J dropped 2 bases, with 7 bases sitting between them. The CDR3 loop reads CAWSVRRQETQYF. CDR3 coding DNA: TGTGCCTGGAGTGTAAGGCGACAAGAGACCCAGTACTTC.

On this clonotype: A much larger clone lies one base from this, so it may be a read error. The rearrangement links TRBV5-1 to TRBJ2-2; D possibly corresponds to TRBD1 (6 bases). The CDR3 totals 14 residues. Germline V CDR1 and CDR2: SGHRS, YFSETQ. CDR3 sequence: CAGRVQGGDGELFF. The CDR3 DNA follows: TGCGCCGGCAGAGTACAGGGTGGTGACGGGGAGCTGTTTTTT.

The chain is built from TRBV18 and TRBJ1-1; TRBD1 agrees at 9 bases. The germline V gene has CDR1 KGHSH and CDR2 LQKENI. CDR3 size: 17 residues. V shed 4 bases and J 5 bases; nucleotides not matched to a gene: 14. The CDR3 nucleotides are TGTGCCAGCTCACGACTAGGGACAGGGATTAGTTTTACTGAAGCTTTCTTT. Residues: CASSRLGTGISFTEAFF.

The chain employs TRBV7-6 and TRBJ1-5; D is unresolved. The CDR3 length is 15 residues. Germline CDR1 and CDR2: SGHVS and FNYEAQ. The V and J ends lost 5 bases and 3 bases respectively, with 14 bases between them. The CDR3 DNA follows: TGTGCCAGCAGCATGACCCGGGGTTTCAATCAGCCCCAGCATTTT. Residues: CASSMTRGFNQPQHF.

There are a few counts of this clonotype. The V call is TRBV20-1, the J call TRBJ2-2, with D tentatively TRBD1 (6 bases). Germline V gene sequence: CDR1 DFQATT, CDR2 SNEGSKA (reference sequence). Trimming took 3 bases from V and 3 from J, leaving 11 bases between them. The CDR3 sequence is 14 residues long. The CDR3 DNA sequence: TGCAGTGCTAGGGAACAGGGCGACACCGGGGAGCTGTTTTTT. This encodes CSAREQGDTGELFF.

This clonotype was seen at least ten times. This chain links TRBV28 with TRBJ2-1; 8 nucleotides line up with TRBD2. The CDR3 contains 16 residues. V lost 1 base, J lost 2 bases, and 4 bases stayed unmatched. Germline loops: CDR1 MDHEN, CDR2 SYDVKM. The CDR3 loop reads CASSLYGRVPYNEQFF. The CDR3, as DNA: TGTGCCAGCAGTTTATACGGGAGGGTACCCTACAATGAGCAGTTCTTC.

There are a few counts of this clonotype. Given a much more abundant clone one base away, this may be a read error. J is TRBJ1-2 and V is TRBV12-3 or TRBV12-4; no reliable D call. The CDR3 contains 14 residues. CDR3 sequence (DNA): TGTGCCAGCAGTTTAAGGCCGGCCCACTATGGCTGCACCTTC. Protein sequence: CASSLRPAHYGCTF.

This clonotype was recorded only once. A much larger clone differs by one base, so this may be a read error. V gene TRBV20-1 combines with J gene TRBJ2-7; D perhaps matches TRBD1 (5 bases). CDR1 is DFQATT, CDR2 SNEGSKA, per germline (reference sequence). This CDR3 comprises 12 residues. V dropped 7 bases and J dropped 7 bases, with 17 bases sitting between them. This CDR3 is CSEVLLGAEQYF. DNA for the CDR3: TGCAGTGAAGTTCTGTTAGGGGCTGAGCAGTACTTC.

A few counts support this clonotype. The V call is TRBV9, the J call TRBJ2-1; 11 nucleotides line up with TRBD2. After removal of 4 bases from V and 8 bases from J, the junction contained 5 bases not matched to a gene. Germline V CDR1 and CDR2: SGDLS, YYNGEE. The CDR3 runs 14 residues. CDR3 loop: CASSHRLAGHEQFF. The CDR3 DNA follows: TGTGCCAGCAGCCACCGACTAGCGGGACATGAGCAGTTCTTC.

CDR3 in amino acids: CASSRTPRGQGDEKLFF. The CDR3 region has the DNA TGTGCCAGCAGCCGTACCCCCCGGGGACAGGGAGATGAAAAACTGTTTTTT. The J gene is TRBJ1-4, the V gene TRBV7-3, with 9 bases lining up with TRBD1. J was trimmed by 6 bases and V by 5 bases; bases with no gene match: 13. The CDR3 has 17 residues. The germline V gene has CDR1 SGHTA and CDR2 FQGTGA. The whole variable domain, filled in from reference TRBV7-3 and TRBJ1-4, reads GAGVSQTPSNKVTEKGKYVELRCDPISGHTALYWYRQSLGQGPEFLIYFQGTGAADDSGLPNDRFFAVRPEGSVSTLKIQRTERGDSAVYLCASSRTPRGQGDEKLFFGSGTQLSVL.

Many counts were recorded for this clonotype. The CDR3 loop is CASSAHGTGPYNEQFF. CDR3 DNA sequence: TGTGCCAGCAGTGCACACGGGACGGGACCCTACAATGAGCAGTTCTTC. This rearrangement joins TRBV28 to TRBJ2-1; D possibly uses TRBD1 or TRBD2 (5 bases each). This CDR3 spans 16 amino acids. Trimming shortened V by 5 bases and J by 2 bases, and 16 bases separated the two germline ends. Germline loops: CDR1 MDHEN, CDR2 SYDVKM.

Only a few counts were recorded for this clonotype. The chain joins TRBV20-1 to TRBJ2-4; TRBD1 might be the D (6 bases). V lost 0 bases to trimming and J lost 8 bases, with 11 bases between them. CDR3 length equals 13 residues. Germline CDR1 is DFQATT and CDR2 is SNEGSKA (reference sequence). The CDR3 coding sequence is TGCAGTGCTAGAGATACAGGGCCGGACATTCAGTACTTC. It specifies CSARDTGPDIQYF.

The sample holds many counts of this clonotype. The CDR3 spells CASSYTRDYEQYF. In DNA form, the CDR3 reads TGTGCCAGCAGTTACACCAGGGACTACGAGCAGTACTTC. The J gene is TRBJ2-7, the V gene TRBV6-2 or TRBV6-3; perhaps TRBD1 as D (5 bases). The CDR3 loop spans 13 amino acids. Trimming cost V 2 bases and J 3 bases, with 8 bases left between them. The germline gives CDR1 MNHEY, CDR2 SVGEGT.

In its sample, this clonotype was seen many times. The chain couples TRBV28 to TRBJ1-5; D is uncertain. The CDR3 extends over 15 amino acids. Trimming stripped 1 base from V and 4 bases from J, with 11 bases between. Germline values: CDR1 MDHEN, CDR2 SYDVKM. Here the CDR3 DNA reads TGTGCCAGCAGTTTATTTTCGGGCGGGAATCAGCCCCAGCATTTT. Protein: CASSLFSGGNQPQHF.

A few counts support this clonotype. V usage is TRBV6-5 and J usage is TRBJ2-7; D gene ambiguous. The CDR3 sequence is 14 residues long. Trimming took off 0 bases at V and 5 bases at J, with 11 bases between the two ends. In germline, CDR1 is MNHEY, CDR2 SVGAGI. CDR3 sequence reads: CASSYSALRNEQYF. The CDR3 nucleotides read TGTGCCAGCAGTTACTCGGCGCTTAGAAACGAGCAGTACTTC.

The chain employs TRBV5-1 and TRBJ1-6; D is unresolved. Per germline, CDR1 SGHRS and CDR2 YFSETQ. Trimming removed 2 bases from V and 7 bases from J, with 10 bases in between. The CDR3 is 14 amino acids. The DNA of the CDR3 is TGCGCCAGCAGCTTTGACGGTGGGAATTCACCCCTCCACTTT. This gives the protein CASSFDGGNSPLHF.

This clonotype appeared many times. V and J are TRBV6-5 and TRBJ1-1, with 9 bases aligning to TRBD1. The germline CDR1 and CDR2 sequences are MNHEY and SVGAGI. The CDR3 runs to 17 residues. After removal of 2 bases from V and 0 bases from J, the junction contained 7 bases not matched to a gene. CDR3 in amino acids: CASSYRGQGSMNTEAFF. The CDR3 DNA reads as TGTGCCAGCAGTTACAGGGGACAGGGAAGTATGAACACTGAAGCTTTCTTT.

This clonotype has more than one count but fewer than ten. The chain carries TRBV7-9 and TRBJ2-3; 8 bases match TRBD2. Germline V gene sequence: CDR1 SEHNR, CDR2 FQNEAQ (reference sequence). Trimming at V came to 5 bases and at J to 2 bases, leaving 12 bases not matched to a gene. The CDR3 is made up of 17 amino acids. CDR3 coding DNA: TGTGCCAGCAGCCGAGGGAGTTCGGGAGGGCTCACAGATACGCAGTATTTT. Amino acid sequence: CASSRGSSGGLTDTQYF.

This clonotype showed up many times. The rearrangement uses TRBV6-1 and TRBJ2-7, with D perhaps matching TRBD1 or TRBD2 (5 bases each). The V and J ends lost 6 bases and 0 bases respectively, with 12 bases between them. This CDR3 is 14 amino acids long. CDR1 is MNHNS, CDR2 SASEGT, per germline. The CDR3, as DNA: TGTGCCAGCAGCACCGAGGGGTTCTCCTACGAGCAGTACTTC. This codes for CASSTEGFSYEQYF.

This clonotype was recorded a few times. The genes are TRBV7-3 and TRBJ2-7, with 7 bases that match TRBD2. The CDR3 is 14 residues long. With V trimmed by 2 bases and J by 5 bases, 6 bases remained unmatched. Germline CDR1 reads SGHTA; CDR2 reads FQGTGA. The CDR3 region is CASSLGGSPHEQYF. CDR3 in DNA: TGTGCCAGCAGCTTAGGCGGGAGCCCCCACGAGCAGTACTTC. The full variable domain, completed using reference TRBV7-3 and TRBJ2-7, is GAGVSQTPSNKVTEKGKYVELRCDPISGHTALYWYRQSLGQGPEFLIYFQGTGAADDSGLPNDRFFAVRPEGSVSTLKIQRTERGDSAVYLCASSLGGSPHEQYFGPGTRLTVT.